The 23 T cell receptor beta chains listed next were all sequenced from one sample in a study of blood T cell repertoires in COVID-19. Only in-frame clones appear in the TCRdb table, and some are missing; sequencing was by immunoSEQ multiplex PCR. The sample contains about 62,000 clones, around 86% of which appear only once. Sequenced: peripheral blood. All receptors derive from a man aged 70-80 years with acute or convalescent COVID-19.

V usage is TRBV29-1 and J usage is TRBJ2-3, with no clear D. The CDR3 is 12 residues long. V lost 1 base and J lost 0, with 2 bases in between. The germline gives CDR1 SQVTM, CDR2 ANQGSEA. The CDR3 DNA follows: TGCAGCGTTGAAGCGAGCACAGATACGCAGTATTTT. Translating it yields CSVEASTDTQYF.

This clone showed up just once. V is TRBV10-1 and J is TRBJ1-2; D remains ambiguous. Trimming left V 0 bases short and J 4 bases short, with 6 bases between. CDR1 is WNHNN and CDR2 is SYGVQD in the germline V gene (reference sequence). CDR3 length equals 13 residues. The CDR3 region has the DNA TGCGCCAGCAGTGAGTCGCGGCTCTATGGCTACACCTTC. Amino acid sequence: CASSESRLYGYTF.

V usage is TRBV5-1 and J usage is TRBJ1-1, with D unresolved. The CDR3 is 15 residues long. CDR1 and CDR2 from the germline V gene are SGHRS and YFSETQ. V was pared by 0 bases and J by 3 bases, with 12 bases between. CDR3 DNA: TGCGCCAGCAGCTTGGTTCCGGGTCGGTACACTGAAGCTTTCTTT. This gives the protein CASSLVPGRYTEAFF.

This clone was observed a single time. CDR3 sequence reads: CASSRDVQPQHF. The CDR3 bases are TGTGCCAGCAGTCGGGATGTTCAGCCCCAGCATTTT. The rearrangement uses TRBV28 and TRBJ1-5; D remains ambiguous. Deletions cut 5 bases from V and 6 bases from J, with 8 bases between. The CDR3 length is 12 residues. From germline, CDR1 is MDHEN and CDR2 SYDVKM.

This chain links TRBV7-9 with TRBJ2-3, with TRBD2 as a possible D gene (6 bases). CDR3 length: 15 residues. V shed 5 bases and J shed 4 bases, with 16 bases lying between them. CDR1 is SEHNR, CDR2 FQNEAQ, per germline (reference sequence). The CDR3 DNA is TGTGCCAGCAGCACGAGACGCGGGACCCCAGATACGCAGTATTTT. Residues: CASSTRRGTPDTQYF.

The genes are TRBV18 and TRBJ1-2; weak D call: TRBD1 (5 bases). This CDR3 contains 14 residues. CDR1 KGHSH and CDR2 LQKENI come from the germline V gene. Trimming pared 0 bases from V and 8 bases from J, leaving 13 bases between. CDR3 protein: CASSPPIQGGGYTF. In DNA, the CDR3 is TGTGCCAGCTCACCACCGATCCAGGGAGGGGGCTACACCTTC.

V and J are TRBV4-1 and TRBJ2-3; 7 nucleotides match TRBD2. The CDR3 runs to 14 residues. V gave up 5 bases and J gave up 4 bases; unmatched junction bases: 6. The germline CDR1 and CDR2 sequences are MGHRA and YSYEKL. In DNA form, the CDR3 reads TGCGCCAGCAGCGGAGGGAGGGCCGCAGATACGCAGTATTTT. It translates to CASSGGRAADTQYF.

The chain is built from TRBV10-1 and TRBJ2-7; TRBD2 might be the D (5 bases). The CDR3 sequence is 13 residues long. Deletions cut 0 bases from V and 4 bases from J, with 7 bases between. The germline CDR1 and CDR2 sequences are WNHNN and SYGVQD (reference sequence). The CDR3 reads CASSESRGYEQYF. For the CDR3, the DNA is TGCGCCAGCAGTGAGTCTCGCGGGTACGAGCAGTACTTC.

The V call is TRBV6-6, the J call TRBJ1-2; D call uncertain. The CDR3 is 14 residues long. The ends were cut back, 2 bases at V and 8 bases at J, with 15 bases in the middle. Germline CDR1 reads MNHNY; CDR2 reads SVGAGI (reference sequence). CDR3 in DNA: TGTGCCAGCAGTTACGCATCCGCGGTGGCGGGCTACACCTTC. This translates into CASSYASAVAGYTF.

The chain couples TRBV4-1 to TRBJ1-2; a weak D match, TRBD1 (6 bases). V lost 0 bases to trimming and J lost 4 bases, with 12 bases between them. This CDR3 has 15 residues. Germline V gene lookup returns CDR1 MGHRA and CDR2 YSYEKL. CDR3 loop: CASSQDPGESYGYTF. The CDR3 nucleotides read TGCGCCAGCAGCCAAGATCCAGGGGAGAGCTATGGCTACACCTTC.

The gene calls are TRBV2 and TRBJ1-5, with D tentatively TRBD1 (5 bases). The V gene lost 8 bases and the J gene lost 11 bases, with 25 bases spanning the gap. The CDR3 extends over 15 amino acids. In germline, CDR1 is SNHLY, CDR2 FYNNEI. The CDR3, as DNA: TGTGCCAGCCACGGGGACGGACTATCCGGCCGGTCCCAGCATTTT. It yields the protein CASHGDGLSGRSQHF.

The V gene is TRBV7-2, the J gene TRBJ1-6; D possibly corresponds to TRBD1 (6 bases). The CDR3 has 14 residues. Germline CDR1 reads SGHTA; CDR2 reads FQGNSA. The V end was cut by 6 bases, the J end by 7 bases, with 13 bases between. The DNA of the CDR3 is TGTGCCAGCAGTACATGGGGGCCAAATTCACCCCTCCACTTT. Protein: CASSTWGPNSPLHF. The full variable domain, in which reference TRBV7-2 and TRBJ1-6 provide the parts outside the CDR3, is GAGVSQSPSNKVTEKGKDVELRCDPISGHTALYWYRQSLGQGLEFLIYFQGNSAPDKSGLPSDRFSAERTGGSVSTLTIQRTQQEDSAVYLCASSTWGPNSPLHFGNGTRLTVT.

The V call is TRBV15, the J call TRBJ2-1; D remains unclear. Germline CDR1 is LNHNV and CDR2 is YYDKDF (reference sequence). V was clipped by 0 bases and J by 2 bases, with 11 bases between them. This CDR3 contains 16 residues. The CDR3 sequence: CATSRDPGTAYNEQFF. In DNA form, the CDR3 reads TGTGCCACCAGCAGAGATCCTGGCACCGCCTACAATGAGCAGTTCTTC.

This chain joins TRBV21-1 and TRBJ2-1; TRBD1 reflects the table's D call only, with no check against the DNA. TRBV21-1 is described as a pseudogene. This CDR3 has 14 residues. CDR3 amino acids: CASSGQEMNNEQFF. The CDR3 region has the DNA TGTGCCAGCAGCGGACAGGAGATGAACAATGAGCAGTTCTTC.

This rearrangement joins TRBV28 to TRBJ2-5; a possible D gene is TRBD1 (6 bases). CDR1 and CDR2 (germline): MDHEN, SYDVKM. The CDR3 runs to 16 residues. The ends were cut back, 6 bases at V and 2 bases at J, with 19 bases in the middle. CDR3 sequence (DNA): TGTGCCAGCAGCCTGGGCAGGGGTCCCCAGCAAGAGACCCAGTACTTC. Its protein product is CASSLGRGPQQETQYF.

This rearrangement joins TRBV6-5 to TRBJ2-6; 8 bases line up with TRBD1. CDR1 and CDR2 (germline): MNHEY, SVGAGI. V gave up 8 bases and J gave up 3 bases; unmatched junction bases: 6. The CDR3 runs to 15 residues. CDR3 nucleotide sequence: TGTGCCAGCCGGCAGGGGGCGGGTGGGGCCAACGTCCTGACTTTC. Encoded protein: CASRQGAGGANVLTF.

The CDR3 DNA reads as TGTGCCAGCAGGTTGGGACAGTTAAAACTGTTTTTT. It yields the protein CASRLGQLKLFF. The chain employs TRBV28 and TRBJ1-4, with 7 bases aligning to TRBD1. The ends lost 6 bases at V and 10 bases at J; junction bases unmatched: 5. The CDR3 is made up of 12 amino acids. CDR1 is MDHEN and CDR2 is SYDVKM in the germline V gene. Based on the CDR3 plus reference TRBV28 and TRBJ1-4, the full variable domain is DVKVTQSSRYLVKRTGEKVFLECVQDMDHENMFWYRQDPGLGLRLIYFSYDVKMKEKGDIPEGYSVSREKKERFSLILESASTNQTSMYLCASRLGQLKLFFGSGTQLSVL.

This clone was picked up a small number of times. The chain couples TRBV10-1 to TRBJ1-1; 7 bases agree with TRBD1. The CDR3 consists of 13 residues. The V and J ends lost 3 bases and 7 bases, in that order; junction bases with no gene match: 5. CDR1 is WNHNN, CDR2 SYGVQD, per germline (reference sequence). CDR3 region: CASSEQGIGEAFF. The CDR3 DNA sequence: TGCGCCAGCAGTGAACAGGGGATAGGTGAAGCTTTCTTT.

The table lists this clone with a few counts. The V and J genes are TRBV29-1 and TRBJ1-4; D is unresolved. Trimming shortened V by 5 bases and J by 8 bases, and 12 bases separated the two germline ends. The CDR3 length is 12 residues. Per germline, CDR1 SQVTM and CDR2 ANQGSEA. The CDR3 spells CSVRREYEKLFF. Written as DNA, the CDR3 is TGCAGCGTTAGGAGAGAATACGAAAAACTGTTTTTT.

J is TRBJ2-1 and V is TRBV5-6; 11 bases agree with TRBD2. Germline CDR1 SGHDT, CDR2 YYEEEE. The junction had 6 bases not matched to a gene; V was cut back by 0 bases and J by 7 bases. The CDR3 is made up of 16 amino acids. This CDR3 is CASSLVRRLAGNEQFF. The CDR3 coding sequence is TGTGCCAGCAGCTTGGTGAGGAGACTAGCGGGGAATGAGCAGTTCTTC.

The V gene is TRBV9, the J gene TRBJ1-5, with 7 positions matching TRBD1. J was trimmed by 2 bases and V by 2 bases; bases with no gene match: 4. The CDR3 totals 15 residues. CDR1 and CDR2 from the germline V gene are SGDLS and YYNGEE. The CDR3 loop is CASSVTGARNQPQHF. CDR3 coding DNA: TGTGCCAGCAGCGTTACAGGGGCTCGCAATCAGCCCCAGCATTTT.

V gene TRBV6-5 combines with J gene TRBJ2-5; D is possibly TRBD2 (5 bases). Trimming pared 7 bases from V and 1 base from J, leaving 13 bases between. The CDR3 is 14 residues long. Germline V gives CDR1 MNHEY, CDR2 SVGAGI. The CDR3 loop reads CASTRPGSQETQYF. CDR3 DNA: TGTGCCAGCACTCGACCGGGAAGCCAAGAGACCCAGTACTTC.

The chain is built from TRBV11-2 and TRBJ2-1; 8 nucleotides agree with TRBD2. This CDR3 is built from 17 residues. Germline CDR1 reads SGHAT; CDR2 reads FQNNGV. V lost 2 bases, J lost 0 bases, and 6 bases stayed unmatched. CDR3 sequence: CASSLILGTSSYNEQFF. CDR3 nucleotide sequence: TGTGCCAGCAGCTTAATCTTAGGGACTAGCTCCTACAATGAGCAGTTCTTC.